This T cell receptor beta chain was identified in a study of OX40 agonist ivuxolimab in advanced cancers. About the study: The dose-escalation group included hepatocellular carcinoma, melanoma, renal cell carcinoma and head and neck cancer. Earlier treatment with anti-PD-1, anti-PD-L1 or anti-CTLA-4 was permitted, and 30% to 40% had received some. Three patients showed partial responses: one hepatocellular carcinoma and two cutaneous melanoma cases.

Repertoires were generated with immunoSEQ multiplex PCR, while TCRdb's copy carries only in-frame clones and drops some. Of around 72,000 clones listed, over 75% were seen once; the top ten hold under 9.5%. Findings and limits, study-wide: Some of the nonresponding patients also showed low levels of normalized T-cell clonal expansion.

About this clone: Its antigen is as yet unknown.

Trimming removed 6 bases at V and 2 bases at J, with 10 bases between. CDR3 size: 13 residues. Germline assignment: CDR1 MGHDK and CDR2 SYGVNS. This TCR derives from an adult with an advanced solid tumor such as melanoma, head and neck, liver or kidney cancer. The chain uses TRBV25-1 and TRBJ2-5; D remains unclear. Sequencing used CD4+ or CD8+ T cells sorted from blood, obtained in a trial of the OX40 agonist ivuxolimab. The CDR3 DNA sequence: TGTGCCAGCAGCGGAACAATACAAGAGACCCAGTACTTC. Residues: CASSGTIQETQYF.